What follows describes a single TCR beta chain. What it recognizes is unknown. This record belongs to a study of T-cell memory formation after mild COVID-19. Study-level results: Among clones contracting day 15 to 85, CD4/CD8 was balanced, whereas later expanders leaned CD4+. SARS-CoV-2 specificity was not confirmed for second-wave clones peaking on day 37.

V gave up 0 bases and J gave up 2 bases; unmatched junction bases: 4. The CDR3 runs to 16 residues. CDR1 LGHNA and CDR2 YSLEER come from the germline V gene. A 5'RACE reaction primed in the constant segment made cDNA libraries of TCR alpha and TCR beta, and these carried sample barcodes and UMIs. One entry per CDR3 protein, called by TCRdb with MiXCR from the 5' RACE reads. The sample has a few hundred thousand distinct CDR3 sequences, 15% to 20% seen once. The sample comprised PBMCs or a T cell subset sorted from them (not recorded which). The receptor was isolated from a young man who had mild COVID-19 (a few samples of this study predate the infection). Cell type and time point are not known. The J gene is TRBJ1-3, the V gene TRBV4-3; 7 bases align to TRBD1. CDR3 DNA sequence: TGCGCCAGCAGCCAAGAGTCTACAGGGGCTGGAAACACCATATATTTT. Its protein product is CASSQESTGAGNTIYF.